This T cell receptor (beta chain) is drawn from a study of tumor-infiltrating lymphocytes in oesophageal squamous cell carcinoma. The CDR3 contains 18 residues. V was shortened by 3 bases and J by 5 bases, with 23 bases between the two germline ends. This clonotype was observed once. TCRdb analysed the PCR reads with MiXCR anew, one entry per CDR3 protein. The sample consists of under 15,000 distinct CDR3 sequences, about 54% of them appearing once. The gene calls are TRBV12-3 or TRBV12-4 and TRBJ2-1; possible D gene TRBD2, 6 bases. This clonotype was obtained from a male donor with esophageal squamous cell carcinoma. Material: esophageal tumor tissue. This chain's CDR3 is CASSLMTLAAGVDNEQFF. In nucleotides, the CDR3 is TGTGCCAGCAGTTTGATGACCTTAGCGGCTGGGGTCGACAATGAGCAGTTCTTC.